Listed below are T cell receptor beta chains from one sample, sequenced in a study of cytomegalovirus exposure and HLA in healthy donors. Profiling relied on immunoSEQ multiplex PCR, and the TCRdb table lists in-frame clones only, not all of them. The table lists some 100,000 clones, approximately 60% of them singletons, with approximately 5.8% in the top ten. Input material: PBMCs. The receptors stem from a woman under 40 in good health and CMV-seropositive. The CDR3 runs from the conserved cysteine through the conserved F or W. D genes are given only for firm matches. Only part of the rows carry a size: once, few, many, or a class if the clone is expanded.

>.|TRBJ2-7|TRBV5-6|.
TGTGCCAGCAGCTTGAGGGACATAGGGCTCGAGCAGTACTTC
CASSLRDIGLEQYF
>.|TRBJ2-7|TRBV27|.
TGTGCCAGCAGTACCTCGGGACACGCGAGCTCCTACGAGCAGTACTTC
CASSTSGHASSYEQYF
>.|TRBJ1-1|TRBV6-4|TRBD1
TGTGCCAGCAGTGAGAGTCAGGGGGGCACTGAAGCTTTCTTT
CASSESQGGTEAFF
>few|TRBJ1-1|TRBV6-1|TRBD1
TGTGCCAGCACCGGGACAGCGAACACTGAAGCTTTCTTT
CASTGTANTEAFF
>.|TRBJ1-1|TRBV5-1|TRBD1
TGCGCCAGCAGCTTAATTCGGACAGGGGGCATGAGGGCGACTGAAGCTTTCTTT
CASSLIRTGGMRATEAFF
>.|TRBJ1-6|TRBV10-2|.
TGCGCCAGCAGCCCGACGGGTAATTCACCCCTCCACTTT
CASSPTGNSPLHF
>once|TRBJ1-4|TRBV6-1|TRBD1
TGTGCCAGCAGTGAGGCATCAGGGGGATGGGAAAAACTGTTTTTT
CASSEASGGWEKLFF
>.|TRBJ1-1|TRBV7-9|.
TGTGCCAGCAGCTCCCAATTGAACACTGAAGCTTTCTTT
CASSSQLNTEAFF
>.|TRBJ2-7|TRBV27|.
TGTGCCAGCAGTTGGACAGCAACCCTGTCCTACGAGCAGTACTTC
CASSWTATLSYEQYF
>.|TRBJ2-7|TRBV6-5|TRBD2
TGTGCCAGCAGGAGAGCAGGGCTAGCGGGGTACGAGCAGTACTTC
CASRRAGLAGYEQYF
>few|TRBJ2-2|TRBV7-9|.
TGTGCCAGCAGCCTGACAGAGTACACCGGGGAGCTGTTTTTT
CASSLTEYTGELFF
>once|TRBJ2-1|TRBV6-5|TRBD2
TGTGCCAGCAGTTACTCGGGGACTAGCGGGCACTCGTTCTTC
CASSYSGTSGHSFF
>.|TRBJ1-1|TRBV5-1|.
TGCGCCAGCAGCGGTGGGACGGACAGGAACACTGAAGCTTTCTTT
CASSGGTDRNTEAFF
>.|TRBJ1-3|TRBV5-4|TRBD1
TGTGCCAGCAGCTTACAGGGGGAATACACCATATATTTT
CASSLQGEYTIYF
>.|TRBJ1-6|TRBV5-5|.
TGTGCCAGCAGCCCAATTATAGCGAATTCACCCCTCCACTTT
CASSPIIANSPLHF
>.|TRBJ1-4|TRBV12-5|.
TGTGCTAGTGGTTTGATGAAATCGGAGATTACTAATGAAAAACTGTTTTTT
CASGLMKSEITNEKLFF
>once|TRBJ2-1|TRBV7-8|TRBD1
TGTGCCAGCAGCACTCGGACAGGTGCCTACAATGAGCAGTTCTTC
CASSTRTGAYNEQFF
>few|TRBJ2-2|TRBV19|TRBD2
TGTGCCAGTAGTATGAATAGCGGGGGTTTCACCGGGGAGCTGTTTTTT
CASSMNSGGFTGELFF
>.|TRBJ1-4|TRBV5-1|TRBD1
TGCGCCAGCAGCCCTCAGGGGGGCGAGAATGAAAAACTGTTTTTT
CASSPQGGENEKLFF
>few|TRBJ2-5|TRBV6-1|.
TGTGCCAGCAGTGAAGCAGGAGGTTGGGAGACCCAGTACTTC
CASSEAGGWETQYF
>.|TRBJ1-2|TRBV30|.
TGTGCCTGGAGTGCCGAAGACAGGACGGCTAACTATGGCTACACCTTC
CAWSAEDRTANYGYTF
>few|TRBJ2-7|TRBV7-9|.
TGTGCCAGCAGCTTATTCCTGGGACTTTTGGCCGAGCAGTACTTC
CASSLFLGLLAEQYF
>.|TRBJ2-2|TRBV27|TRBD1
TGTGCCAGCAGTTTATGGGGGACAGGGGTCAACACCGGGGAGCTGTTTTTT
CASSLWGTGVNTGELFF
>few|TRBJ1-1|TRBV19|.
TGTGCCAGTAGCCTAGTGAACACTGAAGCTTTCTTT
CASSLVNTEAFF
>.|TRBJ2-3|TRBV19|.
TGTGCCAGTAGTGGCCAGGCAGCTACTAGCACAGATACGCAGTATTTT
CASSGQAATSTDTQYF